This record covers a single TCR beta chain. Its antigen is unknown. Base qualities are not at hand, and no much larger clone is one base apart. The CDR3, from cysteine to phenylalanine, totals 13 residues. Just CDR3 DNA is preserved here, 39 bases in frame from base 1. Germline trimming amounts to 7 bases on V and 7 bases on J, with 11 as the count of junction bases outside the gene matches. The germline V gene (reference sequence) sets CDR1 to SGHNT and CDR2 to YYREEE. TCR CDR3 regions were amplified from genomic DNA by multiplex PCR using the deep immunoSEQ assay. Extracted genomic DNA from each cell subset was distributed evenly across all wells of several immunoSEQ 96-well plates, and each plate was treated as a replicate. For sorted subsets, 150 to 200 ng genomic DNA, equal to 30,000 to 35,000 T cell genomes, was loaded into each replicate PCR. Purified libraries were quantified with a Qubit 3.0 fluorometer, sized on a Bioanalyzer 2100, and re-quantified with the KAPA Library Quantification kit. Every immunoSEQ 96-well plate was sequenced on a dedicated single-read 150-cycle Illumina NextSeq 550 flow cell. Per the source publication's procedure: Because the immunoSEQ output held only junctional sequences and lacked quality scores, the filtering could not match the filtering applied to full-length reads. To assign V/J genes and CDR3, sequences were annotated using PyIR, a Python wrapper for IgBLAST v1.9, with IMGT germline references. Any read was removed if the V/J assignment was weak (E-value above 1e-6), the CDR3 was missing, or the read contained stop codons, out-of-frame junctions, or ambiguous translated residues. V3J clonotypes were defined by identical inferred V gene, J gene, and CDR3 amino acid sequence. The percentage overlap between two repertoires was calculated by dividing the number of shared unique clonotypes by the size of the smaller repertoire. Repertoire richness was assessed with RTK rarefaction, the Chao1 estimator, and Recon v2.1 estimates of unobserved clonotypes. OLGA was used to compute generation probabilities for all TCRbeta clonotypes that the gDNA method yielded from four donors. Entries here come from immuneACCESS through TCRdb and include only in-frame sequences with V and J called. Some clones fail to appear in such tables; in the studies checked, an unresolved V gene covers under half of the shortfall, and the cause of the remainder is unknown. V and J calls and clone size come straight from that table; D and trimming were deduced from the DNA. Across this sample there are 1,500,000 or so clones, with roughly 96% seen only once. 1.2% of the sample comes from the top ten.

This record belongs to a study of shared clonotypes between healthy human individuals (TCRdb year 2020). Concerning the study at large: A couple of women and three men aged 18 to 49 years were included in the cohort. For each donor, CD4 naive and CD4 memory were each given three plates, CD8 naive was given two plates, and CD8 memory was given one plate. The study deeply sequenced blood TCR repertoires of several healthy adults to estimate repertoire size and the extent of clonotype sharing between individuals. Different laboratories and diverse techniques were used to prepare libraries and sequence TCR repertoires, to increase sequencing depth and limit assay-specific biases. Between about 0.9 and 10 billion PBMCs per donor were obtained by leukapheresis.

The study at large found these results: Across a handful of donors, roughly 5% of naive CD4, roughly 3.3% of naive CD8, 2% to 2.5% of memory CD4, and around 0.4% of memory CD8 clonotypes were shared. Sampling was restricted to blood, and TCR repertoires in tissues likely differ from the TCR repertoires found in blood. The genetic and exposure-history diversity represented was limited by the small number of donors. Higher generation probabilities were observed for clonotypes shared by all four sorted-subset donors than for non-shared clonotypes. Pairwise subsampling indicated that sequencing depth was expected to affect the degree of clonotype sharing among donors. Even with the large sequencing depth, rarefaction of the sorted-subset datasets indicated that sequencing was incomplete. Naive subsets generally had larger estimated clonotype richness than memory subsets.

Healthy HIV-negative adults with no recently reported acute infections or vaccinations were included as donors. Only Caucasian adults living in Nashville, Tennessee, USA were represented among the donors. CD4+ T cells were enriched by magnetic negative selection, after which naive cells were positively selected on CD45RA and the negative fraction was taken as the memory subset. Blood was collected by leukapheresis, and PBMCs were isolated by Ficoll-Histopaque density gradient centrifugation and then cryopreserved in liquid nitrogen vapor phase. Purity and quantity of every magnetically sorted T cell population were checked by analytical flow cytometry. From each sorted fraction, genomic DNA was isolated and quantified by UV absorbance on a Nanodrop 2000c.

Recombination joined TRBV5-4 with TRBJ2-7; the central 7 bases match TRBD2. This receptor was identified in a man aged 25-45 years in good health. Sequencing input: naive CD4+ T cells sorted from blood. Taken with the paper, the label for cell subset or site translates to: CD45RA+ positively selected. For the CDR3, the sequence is CASSLDGRREQYF. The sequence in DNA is TGTGCCAGCTCCTTGGACGGGAGGAGGGAGCAGTACTTC.